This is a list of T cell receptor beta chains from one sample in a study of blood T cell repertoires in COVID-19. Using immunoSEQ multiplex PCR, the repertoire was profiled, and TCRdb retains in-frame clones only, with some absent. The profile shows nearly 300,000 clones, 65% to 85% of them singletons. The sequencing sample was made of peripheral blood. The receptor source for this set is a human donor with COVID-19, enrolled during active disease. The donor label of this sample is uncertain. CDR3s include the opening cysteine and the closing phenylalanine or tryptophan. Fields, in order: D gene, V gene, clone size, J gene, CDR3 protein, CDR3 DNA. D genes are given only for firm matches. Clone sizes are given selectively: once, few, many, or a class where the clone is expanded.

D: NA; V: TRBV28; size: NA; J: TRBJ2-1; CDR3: CASSVQGVQFF; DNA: TGTGCCAGCAGTGTCCAGGGCGTGCAGTTCTTC
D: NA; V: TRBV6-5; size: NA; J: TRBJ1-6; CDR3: CASSYSRSYNSPLHF; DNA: TGTGCCAGCAGTTACTCCCGCAGTTATAATTCACCCCTCCACTTT
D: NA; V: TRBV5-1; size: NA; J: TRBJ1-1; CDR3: CASSLGFRGDTEAFF; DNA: TGCGCCAGCAGCTTGGGGTTCCGGGGTGACACTGAAGCTTTCTTT
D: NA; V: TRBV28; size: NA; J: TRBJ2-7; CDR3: CASTRGASGTYEQYF; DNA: TGTGCCAGCACCCGGGGGGCTAGCGGCACCTACGAGCAGTACTTC
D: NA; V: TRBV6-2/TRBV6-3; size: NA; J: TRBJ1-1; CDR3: CASSYGGRGGMAFF; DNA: TGTGCCAGCAGTTACGGAGGGCGGGGGGGCATGGCTTTCTTT
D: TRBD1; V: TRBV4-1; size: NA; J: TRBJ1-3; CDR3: CASSMGQRLSSSSGNTIYF; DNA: TGCGCCAGCAGCATGGGACAGAGACTTAGTTCCAGCTCTGGAAACACCATATATTTT
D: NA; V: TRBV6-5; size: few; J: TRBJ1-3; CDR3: CATRGGNTIYF; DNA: TGTGCCACTCGGGGGGGAAACACCATATATTTT
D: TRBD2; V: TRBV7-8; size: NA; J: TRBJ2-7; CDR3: CASSLGPLAGGYEQYF; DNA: TGTGCCAGCAGCTTAGGTCCCCTAGCGGGAGGCTACGAGCAGTACTTC
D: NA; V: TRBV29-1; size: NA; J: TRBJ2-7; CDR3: CSVEVQGREQYF; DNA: TGCAGCGTTGAAGTCCAGGGTCGGGAGCAGTACTTC
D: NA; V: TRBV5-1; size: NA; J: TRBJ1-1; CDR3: CASSLIYQNTEAFF; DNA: TGCGCCAGCAGCCTCATCTACCAGAACACTGAAGCTTTCTTT
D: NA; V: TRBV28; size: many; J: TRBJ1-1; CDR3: CASRQPGRGGTEAFF; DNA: TGTGCCAGCAGACAACCGGGACGGGGGGGTACTGAAGCTTTCTTT
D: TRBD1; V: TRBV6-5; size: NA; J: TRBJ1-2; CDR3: CASTGQGRGYTF; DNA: TGTGCCAGCACGGGACAGGGGAGAGGCTACACCTTC
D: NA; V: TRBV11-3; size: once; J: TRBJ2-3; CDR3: CASSSGRAYTDTQYF; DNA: TGTGCCAGCAGCTCCGGCAGGGCCTACACAGATACGCAGTATTTT
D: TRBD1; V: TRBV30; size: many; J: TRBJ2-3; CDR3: CAWGTGDSTDTQYF; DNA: TGTGCCTGGGGAACAGGGGATAGCACAGATACGCAGTATTTT
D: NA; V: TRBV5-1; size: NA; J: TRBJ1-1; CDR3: CASSFRHENTEAFF; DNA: TGCGCCAGCAGCTTCCGACACGAGAACACTGAAGCTTTCTTT
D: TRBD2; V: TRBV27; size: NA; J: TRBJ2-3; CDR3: CASSKLAGPTDTQYF; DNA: TGTGCCAGCAGTAAACTAGCGGGACCTACAGATACGCAGTATTTT
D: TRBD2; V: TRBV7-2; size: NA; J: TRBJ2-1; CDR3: CASSLGTSGEQFF; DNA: TGTGCCAGCAGCTTAGGTACTAGCGGGGAGCAGTTCTTC
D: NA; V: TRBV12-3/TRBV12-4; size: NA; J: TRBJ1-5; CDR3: CASSSVYQPQHF; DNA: TGTGCCAGCAGTTCGGTTTATCAGCCCCAGCATTTT
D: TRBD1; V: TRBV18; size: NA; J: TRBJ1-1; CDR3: CASSHSTGENTEAFF; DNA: TGTGCCAGCTCTCACTCGACAGGGGAGAACACTGAAGCTTTCTTT
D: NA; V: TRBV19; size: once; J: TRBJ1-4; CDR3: CASTARGHATNEKLFF; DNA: TGTGCCAGTACCGCCAGGGGTCACGCAACTAATGAAAAACTGTTTTTT
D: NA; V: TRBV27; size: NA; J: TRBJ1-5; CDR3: CASSSGTSNQPQHF; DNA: TGTGCCAGCAGTTCCGGGACAAGCAATCAGCCCCAGCATTTT
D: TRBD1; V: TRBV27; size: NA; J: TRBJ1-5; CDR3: CASSKPDRPGARPQHF; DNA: TGTGCCAGCAGTAAACCGGACAGGCCGGGTGCCAGGCCCCAGCATTTT
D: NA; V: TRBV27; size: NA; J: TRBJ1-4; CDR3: CASSLGGGANEKLFF; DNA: TGTGCCAGCAGTTTAGGGGGGGGCGCTAATGAAAAACTGTTTTTT
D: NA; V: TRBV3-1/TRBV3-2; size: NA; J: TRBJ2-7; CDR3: CASSQDRGGTAYEQYF; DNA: TGTGCCAGCAGCCAAGATCGGGGCGGGACAGCCTACGAGCAGTACTTC
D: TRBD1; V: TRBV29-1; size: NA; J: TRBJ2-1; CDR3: CSVEGTGVSYNEQFF; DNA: TGCAGCGTTGAAGGGACAGGGGTTAGCTACAATGAGCAGTTCTTC
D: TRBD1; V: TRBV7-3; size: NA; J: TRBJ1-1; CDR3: CASSSTGTENTEAFF; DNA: TGTGCCAGCAGCTCAACCGGGACAGAGAACACTGAAGCTTTCTTT
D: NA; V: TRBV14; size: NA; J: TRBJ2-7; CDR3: CASSQRRGISYEQYF; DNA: TGTGCCAGCAGCCAAAGAAGGGGGATCTCCTACGAGCAGTACTTC
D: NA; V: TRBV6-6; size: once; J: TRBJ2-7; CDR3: CAVRTVGPGEQYF; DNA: TGTGCCGTTAGGACAGTGGGGCCCGGCGAGCAGTACTTC
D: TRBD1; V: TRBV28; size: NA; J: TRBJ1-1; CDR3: CASSWDRGFFEAFF; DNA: TGTGCCAGCAGTTGGGACAGGGGGTTTTTTGAAGCTTTCTTT
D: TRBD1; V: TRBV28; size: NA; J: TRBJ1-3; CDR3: CASSWRTGGVAGNTIYF; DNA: TGTGCCAGCAGTTGGCGGACAGGGGGCGTAGCTGGAAACACCATATATTTT
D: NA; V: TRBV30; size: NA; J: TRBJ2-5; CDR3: CAWGEGEETQYF; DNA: TGTGCCTGGGGAGAGGGGGAAGAGACCCAGTACTTC
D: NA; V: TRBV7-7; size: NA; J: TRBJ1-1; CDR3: CASSRTVNTEAFF; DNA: TGTGCTAGCAGCCGCACAGTGAACACTGAAGCTTTCTTT
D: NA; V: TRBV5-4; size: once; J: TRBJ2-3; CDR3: CASSSLGGGGTDTQYF; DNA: TGTGCCAGCAGCTCCCTGGGGGGAGGTGGTACAGATACGCAGTATTTT
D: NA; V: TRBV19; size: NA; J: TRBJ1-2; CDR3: CASSTRPPGGYTF; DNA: TGTGCCAGTAGTACTCGGCCACCCGGGGGCTACACCTTC
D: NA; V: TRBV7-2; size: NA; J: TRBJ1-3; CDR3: CASSLFIPDTYSGNTIYF; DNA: TGTGCCAGCAGCTTATTTATTCCCGACACCTACTCTGGAAACACCATATATTTT
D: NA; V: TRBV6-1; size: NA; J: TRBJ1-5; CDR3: CASSALRGGSHQPQHF; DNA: TGTGCCAGCAGTGCTCTCAGGGGTGGGAGTCATCAGCCCCAGCATTTT
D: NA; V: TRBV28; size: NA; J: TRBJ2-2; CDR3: CASSEWQAGELFF; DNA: TGTGCCAGCAGTGAATGGCAGGCCGGGGAGCTGTTTTTT
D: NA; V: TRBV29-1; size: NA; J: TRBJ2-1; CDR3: CSVLSGSSYNEQFF; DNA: TGCAGCGTTTTGAGCGGAAGCTCCTACAATGAGCAGTTCTTC
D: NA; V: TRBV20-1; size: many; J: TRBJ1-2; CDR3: CSASSQGTYGYTF; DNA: TGCAGTGCTAGTTCGCAGGGTACCTATGGCTACACCTTC
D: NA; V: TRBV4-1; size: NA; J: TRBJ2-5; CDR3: CASSQDPGALQETQYF; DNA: TGCGCCAGCAGCCAAGATCCAGGGGCGCTCCAAGAGACCCAGTACTTC
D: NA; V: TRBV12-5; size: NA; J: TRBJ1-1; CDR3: CASFRFPNTEAFF; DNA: TGTGCTAGTTTCAGGTTCCCGAACACTGAAGCTTTCTTT
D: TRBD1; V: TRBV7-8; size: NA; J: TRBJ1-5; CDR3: CASSRGTGGSGGNQPQHF; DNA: TGTGCCAGCAGCCGAGGGACAGGGGGTTCCGGTGGCAATCAGCCCCAGCATTTT
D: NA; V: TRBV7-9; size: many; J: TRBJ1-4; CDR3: CASSRPSGFNEKLFF; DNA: TGTGCCAGCAGCCGTCCCTCGGGTTTTAATGAAAAACTGTTTTTT
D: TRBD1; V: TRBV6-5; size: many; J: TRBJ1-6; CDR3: CASSYATGGSNSPLHF; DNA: TGTGCCAGCAGTTACGCCACAGGGGGATCTAATTCACCCCTCCACTTT
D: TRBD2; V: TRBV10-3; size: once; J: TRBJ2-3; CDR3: CAISTGTSATDTQYF; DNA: TGTGCCATCAGTACCGGGACTAGCGCCACAGATACGCAGTATTTT
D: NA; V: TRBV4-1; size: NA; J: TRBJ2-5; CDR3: CASSQDVSRRPETQYF; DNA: TGCGCCAGCAGCCAAGATGTTAGCCGGAGGCCAGAGACCCAGTACTTC
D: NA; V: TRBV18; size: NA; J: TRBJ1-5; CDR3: CASSPSGREISNQPQHF; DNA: TGTGCCAGCTCACCATCAGGGAGGGAGATTAGCAATCAGCCCCAGCATTTT
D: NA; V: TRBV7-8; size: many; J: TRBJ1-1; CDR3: CASSHRVLTEAFF; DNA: TGTGCCAGCAGCCACAGGGTCCTCACTGAAGCTTTCTTT
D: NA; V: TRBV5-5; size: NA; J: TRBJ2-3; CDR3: CASSFRFPGVDTQYF; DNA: TGTGCCAGCAGCTTCCGGTTCCCGGGGGTAGATACGCAGTATTTT
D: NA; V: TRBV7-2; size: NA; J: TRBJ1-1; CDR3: CASSLALAGDRTEAFF; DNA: TGTGCCAGCAGCTTAGCGCTAGCAGGGGATCGCACTGAAGCTTTCTTT
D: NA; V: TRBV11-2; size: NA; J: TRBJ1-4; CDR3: CASSLGRAGGREKLFF; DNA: TGTGCCAGCAGCTTAGGCAGGGCCGGTGGTAGAGAAAAACTGTTTTTT
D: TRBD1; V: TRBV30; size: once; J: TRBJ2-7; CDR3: CAWRLGQGASEQYF; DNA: TGTGCCTGGAGACTGGGACAGGGGGCATCCGAGCAGTACTTC
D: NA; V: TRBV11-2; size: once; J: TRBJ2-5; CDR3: CASSLGLQETQYF; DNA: TGTGCCAGCAGCTTAGGGCTGCAAGAGACCCAGTACTTC
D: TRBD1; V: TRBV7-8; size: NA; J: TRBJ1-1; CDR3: CASRQGADTEAFF; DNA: TGTGCCAGCAGACAGGGGGCGGACACTGAAGCTTTCTTT
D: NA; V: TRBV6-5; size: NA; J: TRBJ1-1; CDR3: CASKASLTRETEAFF; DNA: TGTGCCAGCAAAGCCAGCCTAACACGGGAAACTGAAGCTTTCTTT
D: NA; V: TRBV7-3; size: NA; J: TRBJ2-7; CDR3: CASSPGLGREQYF; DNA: TGTGCCAGCAGCCCGGGACTGGGGAGAGAGCAGTACTTC
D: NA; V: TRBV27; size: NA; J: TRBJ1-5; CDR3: CASSWQGPNQPQHF; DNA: TGTGCCAGCAGTTGGCAGGGGCCCAATCAGCCCCAGCATTTT